What follows are 14 T cell receptor beta chains derived from one specimen sequenced in a study of Graves' ophthalmopathy and Graves' hyperthyroidism. Amplification of TCR beta CDR3 regions used RNA transcripts. Second-round multiplex PCR came after a first-round RT-PCR that employed HTBI primers. TCRdb called the multiplex PCR reads again in MiXCR, with one record for every CDR3 protein. The sample records tens of thousands of distinct CDR3 sequences, approximately 55% being singletons. The sequencing input was peripheral blood. These receptors all come from an adult woman with stable Graves' hyperthyroidism.

This chain joins TRBV29-1 and TRBJ2-7; 7 bases are a match to TRBD1. CDR1 and CDR2 from the germline V gene are SQVTM and ANQGSEA. There are 11 residues in the CDR3. The chain's CDR3 is CSLDRYYEQYF. The DNA of the CDR3 is TGCAGTCTGGACAGGTACTACGAGCAGTACTTC.

This clonotype was counted ten times or more. The chain employs TRBV30 and TRBJ1-5; TRBD1 matches at 8 bases. This CDR3 has 14 residues. CDR1 is GTSNPN and CDR2 is SVGIG in the germline V gene (reference sequence). V gave up 0 bases and J gave up 7 bases; unmatched junction bases: 5. CDR3 in amino acids: CAWSVQGGIQPQHF. CDR3 in DNA: TGTGCCTGGAGTGTACAGGGGGGGATACAGCCCCAGCATTTT.

This clonotype was seen repeatedly, ten times or more. This chain links TRBV30 with TRBJ2-6, with D uncertain. V was pared by 3 bases and J by 1 base, with 4 bases between. CDR1 and CDR2 from the germline V gene are GTSNPN and SVGIG (reference sequence). The CDR3 contains 13 residues. The CDR3 region is CAWRQSGANVLTF. CDR3 nucleotide sequence: TGTGCCTGGAGACAGTCTGGGGCCAACGTCCTGACTTTC.

This clonotype was recorded at least ten times. The CDR3 loop reads CSASAGNQPQHF. CDR3 sequence (DNA): TGCAGTGCTAGTGCGGGTAATCAGCCCCAGCATTTT. The chain combines TRBV20-1 with TRBJ1-5; D gene uncertain. The germline gives CDR1 DFQATT, CDR2 SNEGSKA (reference sequence). V lost 3 bases and J lost 4, with 7 bases in between. The CDR3 spans 12 residues.

This clonotype was picked up many times. The chain is built from TRBV27 and TRBJ1-6, with 8 bases that match TRBD1. CDR1 is MNHEY and CDR2 is SMNVEV in the germline V gene (reference sequence). This CDR3 is 14 amino acids long. J gave up 9 bases and V 3 bases, and 4 bases lay outside the gene matches. CDR3 residues: CASSFQGAGSPLHF. The CDR3 DNA sequence: TGTGCCAGCAGTTTTCAGGGGGCGGGTTCACCCCTCCACTTT.

This clonotype has a count of ten or more. This chain joins TRBV7-8 and TRBJ2-3; the match to TRBD2 covers 10 bases. CDR1 and CDR2 from the germline V gene are SGHVS and FQNEAQ. The CDR3 is 15 amino acids. With V trimmed by 4 bases and J by 6 bases, 7 bases remained unmatched. CDR3 bases: TGTGCCAGCAGCTCCCATAGCGGGAGGTTGGATACGCAGTATTTT. This sequence encodes CASSSHSGRLDTQYF.

V and J are TRBV20-1 and TRBJ1-5, with 9 bases identical to TRBD1. Per the germline V gene, CDR1 is DFQATT and CDR2 is SNEGSKA (reference sequence). The CDR3 contains 15 residues. V lost 6 bases, J lost 6 bases, and 12 bases stayed unmatched. Here the CDR3 reads CSASLGTGRSQPQHF. In DNA, the CDR3 is TGCAGTGCCTCTCTGGGGACAGGGCGGTCTCAGCCCCAGCATTTT.

V and J are TRBV7-9 and TRBJ1-2; TRBD1 aligns across 7 bases. The germline gives CDR1 SEHNR, CDR2 FQNEAQ (reference sequence). There are 14 residues in the CDR3. V lost 4 bases to trimming and J lost 6 bases; unmatched junction nucleotides: 8. CDR3 protein: CASSSGQPPDGYTF. CDR3 in DNA: TGTGCCAGCAGCTCGGGACAGCCCCCGGATGGCTACACCTTC.

This clonotype was observed many times. CDR3 region: CASSTIAGFSYEQYF. In DNA, the CDR3 is TGTGCCAGCAGTACCATAGCGGGTTTCTCCTACGAGCAGTACTTC. The rearrangement uses TRBV6-1 and TRBJ2-7; 7 positions agree with TRBD2. Germline values: CDR1 MNHNS, CDR2 SASEGT. The CDR3 is 15 residues long. With 5 bases clipped from V and 0 bases from J, the junction kept 7 bases outside the gene matches.

This clonotype was observed at least ten times. The chain is built from TRBV4-1 and TRBJ1-1; D is undetermined. This CDR3 is built from 14 residues. Germline V lookup: CDR1 MGHRA, CDR2 YSYEKL. With 4 bases removed from V and 1 base from J, the gap between germline ends came to 10 bases. The CDR3 sequence: CASSLDAGNTEAFF. The DNA of the CDR3 is TGCGCCAGCAGCCTCGACGCGGGGAACACTGAAGCTTTCTTT.

This clonotype was recorded many times. This sequence joins TRBV18 and TRBJ1-1, with D unresolved. This CDR3 region has 13 residues. CDR1 is KGHSH, CDR2 LQKENI, per germline. V was trimmed by 2 bases and J by 3 bases, leaving 7 bases between them. CDR3 loop: CASSPGKDTEAFF. The CDR3, as DNA: TGTGCCAGCTCACCAGGGAAGGACACTGAAGCTTTCTTT.

The chain recombines TRBV7-2 with TRBJ1-6; possibly TRBD1 for D (5 bases). Germline V gene lookup returns CDR1 SGHTA and CDR2 FQGNSA. This CDR3 is 13 amino acids long. The CDR3 DNA is TGTGACAGGTATGAAATTAAAAACTCACCCCTCCACTTT. Encoded protein: CDRYEIKNSPLHF.

This clonotype was recorded at least ten times. The V gene is TRBV20-1, the J gene TRBJ2-7; 11 bases line up with TRBD2. In germline, CDR1 is DFQATT, CDR2 SNEGSKA (reference sequence). V lost 4 bases and J lost 5; bases outside the gene matches: 7. There are 14 residues in the CDR3. CDR3 protein: CSATTSGRRNEQYF. CDR3 coding DNA: TGCAGTGCTACTACTAGCGGGAGAAGGAACGAGCAGTACTTC.

This clonotype was seen only a few times. The rearrangement links TRBV13 to TRBJ1-4; 9 positions match TRBD1. Looked up from germline, CDR1 is PRHDT and CDR2 is FYEKMQ (reference sequence). The CDR3 sequence is 15 residues long. V lost 8 bases, J lost 7 bases, and 11 bases stayed unmatched. The chain's CDR3 is CASPAGTGWSEKLFF. Here the CDR3 DNA reads TGTGCCAGCCCCGCCGGGACAGGGTGGAGTGAAAAACTGTTTTTT.